Below are 9 T cell receptor beta chains sequenced from a single sample in a study of T cells in Graves' hyperthyroidism and ophthalmopathy. Amplified TCR beta CDR3 regions came from RNA transcripts. RT-PCR in the first round (using the HTBI primer set) targeted the TCR CDR3. MiXCR, run by TCRdb on the multiplex PCR reads, gives a single entry per CDR3 protein. Of about 500,000 distinct CDR3 sequences listed, approximately 15% are singletons. The specimen sequenced was blood. Source of these receptors: a woman aged 18-29 years with Graves' hyperthyroidism.

Notes on this clonotype: A much larger clone is a single base away; this may be a read error. The V and J genes are TRBV18 and TRBJ1-2, with 7 bases that match TRBD1. Germline V gene sequence: CDR1 KGHSH, CDR2 LQKENI. This CDR3 has 15 amino acids. CDR3 sequence: CASSGDRDANYGHTF. The CDR3 DNA reads as TGTGCCAGCTCAGGCGACAGGGACGCTAACTATGGCCACACCTTC.

There are many counts of this clonotype. The V and J genes are TRBV11-2 and TRBJ1-2; D gene unclear. Germline values: CDR1 SGHAT, CDR2 FQNNGV. V was trimmed by 1 base and J by 8 bases, leaving 11 bases between them. The CDR3 has 13 residues. The CDR3 here is CASSLGVTRGYTF. CDR3 sequence (DNA): TGTGCCAGCAGCTTAGGAGTAACGCGGGGCTACACCTTC.

This clonotype was seen many times. The chain recombines TRBV3-1 with TRBJ2-5; the match to TRBD2 covers 11 bases. Germline values: CDR1 LGHDT, CDR2 YNNKEL (reference sequence). The CDR3 loop spans 16 amino acids. V trimming: 4 bases; J trimming: 4 bases; junction bases outside the gene matches: 8. CDR3 amino acids: CASSRVSGRAGETQYF. Here the CDR3 DNA reads TGTGCCAGCAGCCGTGTTAGCGGGAGGGCCGGAGAGACCCAGTACTTC.

There are many counts of this clonotype. The rearrangement joins TRBV11-2 to TRBJ1-2; 7 bases fit TRBD1. Trimming took 1 base from V and 3 from J; bases not matched to a gene: 5. The CDR3 consists of 15 residues. Germline V gives CDR1 SGHAT, CDR2 FQNNGV. The chain's CDR3 is CASSLGQGDYYGYTF. CDR3 sequence (DNA): TGTGCCAGCAGCTTAGGACAGGGTGATTACTATGGCTACACCTTC.

This clonotype occurred a few times. This chain uses TRBV5-1 with TRBJ2-4; 10 bases line up with TRBD1. CDR1 and CDR2 from the germline V gene are SGHRS and YFSETQ. Trimming at V came to 4 bases and at J to 8 bases, leaving 15 bases not matched to a gene. The CDR3 spans 17 residues. CDR3 sequence: CASSTHPDRDRGDIQYF. The CDR3, as DNA: TGCGCCAGCAGCACTCACCCTGACCGGGACAGGGGTGACATTCAGTACTTC.

In its sample, this clonotype was seen many times. The chain couples TRBV19 to TRBJ1-2; D gene uncertain. Germline V gene sequence: CDR1 LNHDA, CDR2 SQIVND (reference sequence). Trimming pared 7 bases from V and 5 bases from J, leaving 14 bases between. This CDR3 is 13 amino acids long. CDR3 DNA: TGTGCCAGTAAATCCCCTGGTTGGTATGGCTACACCTTC. Translated, it gives CASKSPGWYGYTF. Looking up the rest from reference TRBV19 and TRBJ1-2 gives the full variable domain: DGGITQSPKYLFRKEGQNVTLSCEQNLNHDAMYWYRQDPGQGLRLIYYSQIVNDFQKGDIAEGYSVSREKKESFPLTVTSAQKNPTAFYLCASKSPGWYGYTFGSGTRLTVV.

In its sample, this clonotype was seen many times. The CDR3 region has the DNA TGCGCCAGCAGCCCCCGCCCTTCGACAGCCGCAGGGGAAAAACTGTTTTTT. Translation gives CASSPRPSTAAGEKLFF. The V gene is TRBV5-1, the J gene TRBJ1-4; perhaps TRBD1 as D (5 bases). CDR1 is SGHRS, CDR2 YFSETQ, per germline. Trimming removed 4 bases from V and 8 bases from J, with 24 bases in between. The CDR3 is 17 amino acids.

The sample holds a few counts of this clonotype. V and J are TRBV7-3 and TRBJ2-1; 7 bases are a match to TRBD2. J was trimmed by 3 bases and V by 5 bases; bases with no gene match: 10. This CDR3 contains 16 residues. Germline V lookup: CDR1 SGHTA, CDR2 FQGTGA. In DNA, the CDR3 is TGTGCCAGCAGCCCGCAAGCGGGAAGATACTACAATGAGCAGTTCTTC. It translates to CASSPQAGRYYNEQFF.

This clonotype was picked up many times. The V gene is TRBV6-5, the J gene TRBJ2-7; TRBD2 is a possible D gene (5 bases). The CDR3 sequence is 15 residues long. The V end lost 0 bases, the J end lost 0 bases, and 9 bases lay between the germline ends. Germline lookup yields CDR1 MNHEY and CDR2 SVGAGI. CDR3 bases: TGTGCCAGCAGTTACTCACAGCGGAGCTCCTACGAGCAGTACTTC. Translating it yields CASSYSQRSSYEQYF.